The 31 T cell receptor beta chains below were found in one sample sequenced in a study of Ad26.COV2.S vaccination and SARS-CoV-2 variants. Profiling relied on immunoSEQ multiplex PCR, and the TCRdb table lists in-frame clones only, not all of them. This repertoire shows about half a million clones, 89% found once; its top ten account for 1.5% to 2%. Treatment given: roughly 18 received Ad26.COV2.S at low or high dose, single or two shots; about 5 received placebo; per-sample allocation not given. Sampling was performed 63 days after the first vaccine or placebo injection. The sequencing here drew on peripheral blood, taken in a trial of Ad26.COV2.S vaccine versus placebo. The origin of the receptors is a person between 18 and 60 years old who received the Ad26.COV2.S COVID-19 vaccine or a placebo.

The chain uses TRBV7-9 and TRBJ2-7, with 12 bases fitting TRBD2. Germline V gene data show CDR1 as SEHNR and CDR2 as FQNEAQ (reference sequence). V lost 8 bases, J lost 10 bases, and 15 bases stayed unmatched. This CDR3 has 15 residues. Here the CDR3 reads CASGPPSGRDLGQYF. The CDR3 nucleotides are TGTGCCAGCGGCCCTCCTAGCGGGAGGGACCTGGGACAGTACTTC.

The chain is built from TRBV27 and TRBJ2-5; a weak D match, TRBD1 (5 bases). CDR1 is MNHEY and CDR2 is SMNVEV in the germline V gene (reference sequence). V gave up 2 bases and J gave up 5 bases, with 18 bases separating them. This CDR3 spans 16 amino acids. The CDR3 bases are TGTGCCAGCAGTTTAGCCCCTTCCCAGGGTTTGGAGACCCAGTACTTC. Amino acids: CASSLAPSQGLETQYF.

The rearrangement joins TRBV18 to TRBJ2-1; 10 bases fit TRBD2. CDR1 and CDR2 (germline): KGHSH, LQKENI. The CDR3 runs to 15 residues. V trimming: 1 base; J trimming: 4 bases; junction bases outside the gene matches: 1. CDR3 nucleotide sequence: TGTGCCAGCTCACCACTAGCGGGGGGATACAATGAGCAGTTCTTC. As protein: CASSPLAGGYNEQFF.

The CDR3 loop is CASSYGDGQGNEKLFF. The CDR3 nucleotides are TGTGCCAGCAGCTACGGGGACGGACAGGGGAATGAAAAACTGTTTTTT. V is TRBV4-2 and J is TRBJ1-4, with 9 positions matching TRBD1. Trimming took 5 bases from V and 5 from J; bases not matched to a gene: 9. The CDR3 is 16 residues long. CDR1 and CDR2 from the germline V gene are LGHNA and YNFKEQ.

The chain uses TRBV7-9 and TRBJ2-7; perhaps TRBD1 as D (6 bases). The CDR3 sequence is 16 residues long. The V gene's germline CDR1 is SEHNR and CDR2 FQNEAQ (reference sequence). V dropped 4 bases and J dropped 0 bases, with 16 bases sitting between them. The DNA of the CDR3 is TGTGCCAGCAGCTCACGATCCGGGACAATCTCCTACGAGCAGTACTTC. It codes for CASSSRSGTISYEQYF.

This clone has a single count. The genes are TRBV18 and TRBJ2-3; D is perhaps TRBD1 or TRBD2 (5 bases each). The CDR3 length is 12 residues. Trimming left V 6 bases short and J 5 bases short, with 9 bases between. Germline V gene lookup returns CDR1 KGHSH and CDR2 LQKENI. The CDR3: CASSEGRDTQYF. The CDR3 coding sequence is TGTGCCAGCTCCGAGGGACGAGATACGCAGTATTTT.

This chain uses TRBV2 with TRBJ1-2; TRBD1 is a possible D gene (5 bases). This CDR3 spans 13 amino acids. Trimming took 5 bases from V and 11 from J, leaving 18 bases between them. The germline CDR1 and CDR2 sequences are SNHLY and FYNNEI. The CDR3 protein is CASSQTSGTPYTF. For the CDR3, the DNA is TGTGCCAGCAGTCAAACTAGTGGGACGCCGTACACCTTC.

The V call is TRBV3-1 (or the pseudogene TRBV3-2), the J call TRBJ2-7; D not certain. Trimming took 1 base from V and 4 from J, leaving 8 bases between them. The CDR3 covers 13 residues. Germline lookup yields CDR1 LGHDT and CDR2 YNNKEL (reference sequence). CDR3 coding DNA: TGTGCCAGCAGCCAAGGTTCTCAGTACGAGCAGTACTTC. This codes for CASSQGSQYEQYF.

The chain uses TRBV7-9 and TRBJ2-2, with 9 bases identical to TRBD2. Germline values: CDR1 SEHNR, CDR2 FQNEAQ (reference sequence). With 5 bases clipped from V and 6 bases from J, the junction kept 13 bases outside the gene matches. CDR3 length: 17 residues. CDR3 sequence: CASSQEYSGRASGELFF. CDR3 sequence (DNA): TGTGCCAGCAGCCAAGAGTATAGCGGGAGAGCCTCCGGGGAGCTGTTTTTT.

The chain has TRBV7-2 and TRBJ2-5, with D perhaps matching TRBD1 or TRBD2 (5 bases each). The CDR3 contains 14 residues. Germline lookup yields CDR1 SGHTA and CDR2 FQGNSA. V was pared by 5 bases and J by 4 bases, with 14 bases between. CDR3 in amino acids: CASSPRGGGETQYF. The CDR3 DNA reads TGTGCCAGCAGCCCCCGGGGTGGGGGAGAGACCCAGTACTTC. Full variable domain (remainder filled in from reference TRBV7-2 and TRBJ2-5): GAGVSQSPSNKVTEKGKDVELRCDPISGHTALYWYRQSLGQGLEFLIYFQGNSAPDKSGLPSDRFSAERTGGSVSTLTIQRTQQEDSAVYLCASSPRGGGETQYFGPGTRLLVL.

The chain combines TRBV5-1 with TRBJ2-1; D is uncertain. The V gene's germline CDR1 is SGHRS and CDR2 YFSETQ. Trimming cost V 4 bases and J 10 bases, with 18 bases left between them. The CDR3 spans 14 residues. CDR3 sequence reads: CASSGDIIYSEQFF. CDR3 sequence (DNA): TGCGCCAGCAGCGGAGACATTATCTATTCGGAGCAGTTCTTC.

This chain links TRBV6-2 or TRBV6-3 with TRBJ2-5; D possibly matches TRBD1 or TRBD2 (5 bases each). The CDR3 extends over 13 amino acids. The V and J ends lost 6 bases and 2 bases respectively, with 10 bases between them. CDR1 is MNHEY, CDR2 SVGEGT, per germline. Written as DNA, the CDR3 is TGTGCCAGCAGCGGGACGCGGCAAGAGACCCAGTACTTC. Amino acid sequence: CASSGTRQETQYF.

The chain uses TRBV2 and TRBJ2-7, with TRBD2 matching over 7 bases. V lost 6 bases to trimming and J lost 3 bases; unmatched junction nucleotides: 8. CDR3 length: 14 residues. Germline CDR1 SNHLY, CDR2 FYNNEI. CDR3 nucleotides: TGTGCCAGCAGGGGGGGGTGGGCGAACTACGAGCAGTACTTC. Translated: CASRGGWANYEQYF. Based on the CDR3 plus reference TRBV2 and TRBJ2-7, the full variable domain is EPEVTQTPSHQVTQMGQEVILRCVPISNHLYFYWYRQILGQKVEFLVSFYNNEISEKSEIFDDQFSVERPDGSNFTLKIRSTKLEDSAMYFCASRGGWANYEQYFGPGTRLTVT.

The rearrangement joins TRBV18 to TRBJ2-2; maybe TRBD1 (5 bases). Germline loops: CDR1 KGHSH, CDR2 LQKENI. Trimming cost V 4 bases and J 4 bases, with 13 bases left between them. The CDR3 is made up of 15 amino acids. As DNA, the CDR3 is TGTGCCAGCTCACTTGACAGTTTACGCACCGGGGAGCTGTTTTTT. Protein: CASSLDSLRTGELFF. Full variable domain (rest looked up from reference TRBV18 and TRBJ2-2): NAGVMQNPRHLVRRRGQEARLRCSPMKGHSHVYWYRQLPEEGLKFMVYLQKENIIDESGMPKERFSAEFPKEGPSILRIQQVVRGDSAAYFCASSLDSLRTGELFFGEGSRLTVL.

The J gene is TRBJ1-4, the V gene TRBV5-1; TRBD1 aligns across 8 bases. The CDR3 runs 19 residues. Germline V gene data show CDR1 as SGHRS and CDR2 as YFSETQ. The ends lost 4 bases at V and 4 bases at J; junction bases unmatched: 18. CDR3 bases: TGCGCCAGCAGCGACAGGGGAAGTAAACGGGTTTGGAGTAATGAAAAACTGTTTTTT. Encoded protein: CASSDRGSKRVWSNEKLFF.

The J gene is TRBJ1-6, the V gene TRBV28, with no clear D. CDR1 and CDR2 (germline): MDHEN, SYDVKM. Trimming cost V 6 bases and J 2 bases, with 8 bases left between them. This CDR3 contains 14 residues. The CDR3 coding sequence is TGTGCCAGCAGGATTCAGCCCTATAATTCACCCCTCCACTTT. This sequence encodes CASRIQPYNSPLHF.

This clone is a singleton in its sample. The chain is built from TRBV6-2 or TRBV6-3 and TRBJ1-2, with D possibly matching TRBD1 (5 bases). The V end lost 3 bases, the J end lost 3 bases, and 14 bases lay between the germline ends. CDR1 is MNHEY, CDR2 SVGEGT, per germline. The CDR3 runs to 15 residues. This chain's CDR3 is CASSYVSGRDYGYTF. The CDR3, as DNA: TGTGCCAGCAGTTATGTCTCAGGGAGGGACTATGGCTACACCTTC.

The chain combines TRBV6-1 with TRBJ1-2; D might be TRBD1 (6 bases). V was clipped by 5 bases and J by 5 bases, with 12 bases between them. The CDR3 extends over 13 amino acids. CDR1 is MNHNS and CDR2 is SASEGT in the germline V gene. This chain's CDR3 is CASSFGGRYGYTF. CDR3 sequence (DNA): TGTGCCAGCAGTTTCGGGGGCAGATATGGCTACACCTTC.

The V and J genes are TRBV5-1 and TRBJ2-7, with a tentative D call TRBD1 (5 bases). Germline V CDR1 and CDR2: SGHRS, YFSETQ. Trimming left V 4 bases short and J 2 bases short, with 25 bases between. This CDR3 contains 18 residues. The CDR3 coding sequence is TGCGCCAGCAGCCCCCCTTACTCGACGGCAGGGTCGACCTACGAGCAGTACTTC. It encodes CASSPPYSTAGSTYEQYF.

This chain connects TRBV7-9 to TRBJ2-3, with a weak D call TRBD2 (6 bases). CDR3 size: 15 residues. The V gene's germline CDR1 is SEHNR and CDR2 FQNEAQ (reference sequence). V was clipped by 5 bases and J by 4 bases, with 16 bases between them. Here the CDR3 DNA reads TGTGCCAGCAGCCAGGGACTCTGGTCTTCAGATACGCAGTATTTT. As protein: CASSQGLWSSDTQYF.

The chain combines TRBV5-4 with TRBJ2-1; 13 bases agree with TRBD2. The CDR3 totals 15 residues. In germline, CDR1 is SGHNT, CDR2 YYREEE (reference sequence). V was clipped by 1 base and J by 7 bases; unmatched bases: 2. CDR3 coding DNA: TGTGCCAGCAGCTTGCCGGGACTAGCGGGAAATGAGCAGTTCTTC. Amino acids: CASSLPGLAGNEQFF.

V gene TRBV6-2 or TRBV6-3 combines with J gene TRBJ1-2, with D perhaps TRBD1 (5 bases). V lost 0 bases to trimming and J lost 4 bases, with 9 bases between them. The CDR3 covers 14 residues. Germline CDR1 and CDR2: MNHEY and SVGEGT. The CDR3 DNA is TGTGCCAGCAGTTACTCGCATGGGGGCTATGGCTACACCTTC. Translation gives CASSYSHGGYGYTF.

The chain recombines TRBV5-8 with TRBJ2-7; the D gene could be TRBD1 or TRBD2 (5 bases each). This CDR3 contains 13 residues. Trimming removed 4 bases at V and 3 bases at J, with 11 bases between. Germline lookup yields CDR1 SGHTS and CDR2 YDEGEE. The CDR3 is CASSLGAYYEQYF. The CDR3 DNA follows: TGTGCCAGCAGCCTCGGGGCCTACTACGAGCAGTACTTC. The whole variable domain, filled in from reference TRBV5-8 and TRBJ2-7, reads EAGVTQSPTHLIKTRGQQATLRCSPISGHTSVYWYQQALGLGLQFLLWYDEGEERNRGNFPPRFSGRQFPNYSSELNVNALELEDSALYLCASSLGAYYEQYFGPGTRLTVT.

The chain uses TRBV10-3 and TRBJ2-7, with D perhaps given as TRBD1 or TRBD2 (5 bases each). This CDR3 contains 14 residues. Germline V lookup: CDR1 ENHRY, CDR2 SYGVKD. Trimming took 5 bases from V and 1 from J, leaving 12 bases between them. The CDR3 protein is CAISYRDGSYEQYF. The CDR3 bases are TGTGCCATCAGTTATCGGGACGGTTCCTACGAGCAGTACTTC.

This CDR3 reads CASSVFGTGANTGELFF. DNA for the CDR3: TGTGCCAGCAGCGTATTCGGGACAGGGGCAAACACCGGGGAGCTGTTTTTT. The chain is built from TRBV9 and TRBJ2-2, with TRBD1 identical over 10 bases. Germline V CDR1 and CDR2: SGDLS, YYNGEE. V lost 1 base, J lost 2 bases, and 5 bases stayed unmatched. The CDR3 has 17 residues.

The table lists this clone with a count of one. The chain recombines TRBV27 with TRBJ2-5; D is possibly TRBD1 (5 bases). CDR3 length: 17 amino acids. V lost 5 bases and J lost 5, with 24 bases in between. The germline V gene encodes CDR1 MNHEY and CDR2 SMNVEV (reference sequence). CDR3 loop: CASSLRHRLGQEETQYF. As DNA, the CDR3 is TGTGCCAGCAGTCTCCGTCACAGGTTGGGTCAGGAGGAGACCCAGTACTTC.

The chain is built from TRBV19 and TRBJ1-5; TRBD1 is a possible D gene (6 bases). Germline-derived CDR1 and CDR2 are LNHDA and SQIVND (reference sequence). The CDR3 totals 15 residues. V dropped 5 bases and J dropped 3 bases, with 14 bases sitting between them. The chain's CDR3 is CASSSWGANNQPQHF. CDR3 nucleotide sequence: TGTGCCAGTAGTTCATGGGGGGCAAACAATCAGCCCCAGCATTTT.

The genes are TRBV18 and TRBJ2-1; possibly TRBD2 for D (5 bases). Trimming removed 3 bases from V and 4 bases from J, with 13 bases in between. The CDR3 is 15 residues long. Germline CDR1 is KGHSH and CDR2 is LQKENI. CDR3 sequence reads: CASSPGLLGYNEQFF. The CDR3 DNA is TGTGCCAGCTCACCTGGACTCCTGGGGTACAATGAGCAGTTCTTC. Combining the CDR3 with reference TRBV18 and TRBJ2-1 gives the whole variable domain NAGVMQNPRHLVRRRGQEARLRCSPMKGHSHVYWYRQLPEEGLKFMVYLQKENIIDESGMPKERFSAEFPKEGPSILRIQQVVRGDSAAYFCASSPGLLGYNEQFFGPGTRLTVL.

The rearrangement joins TRBV9 to TRBJ1-2, with 11 bases aligning to TRBD1. Germline V gene lookup returns CDR1 SGDLS and CDR2 YYNGEE. This CDR3 region has 15 residues. After removal of 6 bases from V and 4 bases from J, the junction contained 8 bases not matched to a gene. The CDR3 DNA follows: TGTGCCAGCACCGGACAGGGGGCGTTGGGCTATGGCTACACCTTC. Its translation: CASTGQGALGYGYTF. The full variable domain, completed using reference TRBV9 and TRBJ1-2, is DSGVTQTPKHLITATGQRVTLRCSPRSGDLSVYWYQQSLDQGLQFLIQYYNGEERAKGNILERFSAQQFPDLHSELNLSSLELGDSALYFCASTGQGALGYGYTFGSGTRLTVV.

The chain carries TRBV13 and TRBJ2-3, with D possibly called TRBD1 or TRBD2 (6 bases each). V was shortened by 4 bases and J by 4 bases, with 21 bases between the two germline ends. This CDR3 has 17 residues. Germline CDR1 and CDR2: PRHDT and FYEKMQ (reference sequence). The CDR3 region is CASSSKGTEGEADTQYF. The CDR3 nucleotides read TGTGCCAGCAGCTCTAAGGGGACGGAGGGGGAAGCAGATACGCAGTATTTT.

The chain uses TRBV25-1 and TRBJ2-1; 8 positions match TRBD2. Germline V CDR1 and CDR2: MGHDK, SYGVNS. V lost 3 bases and J lost 10; bases outside the gene matches: 8. The CDR3 sequence is 14 residues long. The CDR3 DNA reads TGTGCCAGCAGTGACAGAGCGGGAGTCAAGGAGCAGTTCTTC. Translation gives CASSDRAGVKEQFF. Variable domain in full (rest from reference TRBV25-1 and TRBJ2-1): EADIYQTPRYLVIGTGKKITLECSQTMGHDKMYWYQQDPGMELHLIHYSYGVNSTEKGDLSSESTVSRIRTEHFPLTLESARPSHTSQYLCASSDRAGVKEQFFGPGTRLTVL.